This T cell receptor (beta chain) stems from a study of monozygotic twins with inflammatory bowel disease (dated by TCRdb to between 2017 and 2020). For the study in its entirety: In total, approximately 28 monozygotic twin pairs made up the full study: 19 Danish pairs, all IBD-discordant, plus nine German pairs, of which four were IBD-concordant and five were IBD-discordant. Each individual had, on average, about 151 000 unique TCRalpha sequences and 181 000 unique TCRbeta sequences available for analysis. The search for disease-associated traits relied mainly on comparing, within discordant pairs, IBD patients with their genetically identical healthy co-twins.

The library was generated by 5' RACE. Each TCR library was prepared from about 3,300 ng of total RNA. For each sample, cDNA synthesis with SMARTScribe reverse transcriptase was split into eight separate reactions. During cDNA synthesis, template switching was used to introduce unique molecular identifiers that contained a 6-nucleotide sample barcode. Two nested PCRs of roughly 16 and 10 cycles amplified the TCRalpha and TCRbeta cDNA, and bead purification followed each PCR. Before amplification, the cDNA was treated with uracil DNA-glycosylase and purified using the QIAquick PCR purification kit. In the second PCR, Illumina TruSeq-compatible adapters and sample-specific barcodes were added. TapeStation and Qubit were used to check library quality and concentration, and about 5.2 ng of each library went into the pool. Sequencing of the pooled libraries was done on an Illumina HiSeq2500 single-index Rapid Run using custom sequencing primers and 2 x 100 bp reads. The source study handled its data this way. PCR and sequencing errors were corrected by UMI-based consensus assembly using MiGEC version 1.2.6. V(D)J alignment, clonotype assembly and CDR3 extraction were performed with MiXCR version 2.1.1. To normalise gene usage, clonotype sharing and MAIT/NKT TCR abundance, the analysis used the top 1000, 10 000 and 20 000 clonotypes per sample. After downsampling to 27 000 UMIs, diversity was calculated as the inverse Simpson index using the vegan R package. Statistical testing used paired Mann-Whitney U tests on the discordant twin pairs and applied Benjamini-Hochberg correction for multiple testing. The reads went through TCRdb reprocessing, and each CDR3 protein sequence gets one entry with no DNA. The V and J calls shown here were made by TCRdb, not taken from the authors' results. This sample's table carries 300,000 to 350,000 distinct CDR3 sequences. 2% to 2.5% of the sample belongs to the ten largest clones.

From each donor, an approximately 2.4 ml peripheral blood sample was collected into PAXgene tubes and kept at -80 degrees C. Without any T cell sorting, total RNA was extracted from whole blood using the PAXgene blood miRNA kit on an automated QIAcube. Deep TCRalpha and TCRbeta repertoire profiling with unique molecular barcoding was performed on peripheral blood of monozygotic twin pairs concordant or discordant for inflammatory bowel disease. For every twin pair, smoking habits were documented, and each individual was categorised as a current, former or never smoker. Here is what the overall study found, with its caveats: A decrease in TCRbeta repertoire diversity, as measured by inverse Simpson index, was observed in IBD patients compared with their healthy co-twins. No single strong signal or clonotype linked to IBD turned up in the results, so the idea that one exists was not supported. Differing immunosuppressive treatments among patients may have added background noise and inter-individual variability to the repertoires. Distinction between different T cell subtypes could not be achieved in the analysis. Compared with healthy twins, IBD patients had fewer clonotypes in common with other individuals, a difference most pronounced in patients showing signs of disease activity. Concordant and discordant twins showed no difference in repertoire similarity, possibly because of limited statistical power.

For this clonotype: Its antigen is still unknown.

The specimen was blood. The TCR originated in a human donor with ulcerative colitis or Crohn's disease, or a healthy co-twin of an affected twin (not recorded which).

For the CDR3, the sequence is CASSQGRGGTVPYEQYF. The chain links TRBV3-1 with TRBJ2-7; without DNA, the TCRdb call of TRBD1 cannot be checked. There are 17 amino acids in the CDR3, from cysteine to phenylalanine inclusive. DNA is not on record. Based on the germline V gene (reference sequence), the CDR1 and CDR2 sequences are LGHDT and YNNKEL.